This TCR beta chain originates from a study of T cell responses to AZD1222 COVID-19 vaccine. Clones were sequenced by immunoSEQ multiplex PCR, and TCRdb holds only the in-frame ones, with some missing. The repertoire holds about 79,000 clones, with 80% as singletons. The CDR3 extends over 14 amino acids. J lost 3 bases, V lost 6 bases, and 4 bases had no gene match. Germline-derived CDR1 and CDR2 are LNHDA and SQIVND (reference sequence). The source of this sequence is an adult in good health. The V and J genes are TRBV19 and TRBJ2-3; 9 nucleotides line up with TRBD2. The sequencing used peripheral blood, collected on day 0 of AZD1222 vaccination. The CDR3 is CASRASGATDTQYF. In nucleotides, the CDR3 is TGTGCCAGTAGGGCTAGCGGGGCGACAGATACGCAGTATTTT.